These 29 T cell receptor beta chains were sequenced from one sample in a study of cytomegalovirus exposure and HLA in healthy donors. Amplification used 60 Vbeta primers and 13 Jbeta primers. TCRdb keeps only in-frame clones here, not all; method: immunoSEQ multiplex PCR. This sample has 20,000 to 25,000 clones, with around 73% found just once. The sample consisted of PBMCs. The receptors here all came from a man aged 60 to 75 in good health and CMV-seronegative.

The CDR3 coding sequence is TGTGCCAGCACCCGACAGGGTCGGATGAACACTGAAGCTTTCTTT. Protein product: CASTRQGRMNTEAFF. The chain carries TRBV11-2 and TRBJ1-1; 7 bases are a match to TRBD1. Germline V gene sequence: CDR1 SGHAT, CDR2 FQNNGV. Unmatched junction bases numbered 8, after V lost 7 bases and J lost 0 bases. The CDR3 spans 15 residues.

The chain combines TRBV30 with TRBJ2-1; 9 bases align to TRBD2. This CDR3 spans 15 amino acids. V lost 3 bases, J lost 2 bases, and 5 bases stayed unmatched. In germline, CDR1 is GTSNPN, CDR2 SVGIG (reference sequence). The CDR3 DNA is TGTGCCTGGAGCCCGGAGCGGGGGGCCTACAATGAGCAGTTCTTC. It encodes CAWSPERGAYNEQFF.

This clone was observed a handful of times. V usage is TRBV6-1 and J usage is TRBJ1-4; D is undetermined. Germline CDR1 and CDR2: MNHNS and SASEGT. This CDR3 has 15 amino acids. The V end lost 7 bases, the J end lost 0 bases, and 12 bases lay between the germline ends. For the CDR3, the DNA is TGTGCCAGCACCTCCGGGTCTGCAACTAATGAAAAACTGTTTTTT. Translation gives CASTSGSATNEKLFF.

The chain employs TRBV7-2 and TRBJ1-2, with D maybe TRBD1 (6 bases). Germline V gives CDR1 SGHTA, CDR2 FQGNSA. Trimming took off 5 bases at V and 2 bases at J, with 15 bases between the two ends. The CDR3 runs to 15 residues. CDR3 residues: CASSVRGGQNYGYTF. DNA for the CDR3: TGTGCCAGCAGCGTACGCGGGGGCCAAAACTATGGCTACACCTTC.

This clone was found once. The V and J genes are TRBV2 and TRBJ2-7, with D possibly matching TRBD2 (8 bases). With 2 bases removed from V and 9 bases from J, the gap between germline ends came to 20 bases. This CDR3 comprises 15 residues. Germline V gene lookup returns CDR1 SNHLY and CDR2 FYNNEI. In DNA form, the CDR3 reads TGTGCCAGCAGTGAACTTAGGGGGCGGGGGGTTCGGCAGTACTTC. Encoded protein: CASSELRGRGVRQYF.

A remark on this clone: The junction and the germline gene differ at one end; a read error may be behind it. The rearrangement links TRBV5-1 to TRBJ1-2; a weak D match, TRBD1 (6 bases). Germline assignment: CDR1 SGHRS and CDR2 YFSETQ. The CDR3 is made up of 17 amino acids. The CDR3 spells CASRLSPKQGLTYGYTF. CDR3 coding DNA: TGCGCCAGCCGCTTATCGCCTAAACAGGGTCTCACCTATGGCTACACCTTC.

The rearrangement uses TRBV6-6 and TRBJ2-5, with a weak D call TRBD2 (6 bases). CDR1 is MNHNY and CDR2 is SVGAGI in the germline V gene (reference sequence). Between the trimmed V and J ends, which lost 8 bases and 5 bases, there was a span of 24 bases. This CDR3 contains 16 residues. The CDR3 sequence is CASLKTGTPAEETQYF. Here the CDR3 DNA reads TGTGCCAGCTTAAAAACTGGGACTCCCGCCGAGGAGACCCAGTACTTC.

The chain combines TRBV2 with TRBJ1-4, with D perhaps TRBD1 (5 bases). CDR1 is SNHLY, CDR2 FYNNEI, per germline. The V end lost 11 bases, the J end lost 4 bases, and 14 bases lay between the germline ends. This CDR3 spans 13 amino acids. The DNA for the CDR3 is TGTGCCGGACGATGGGGCCTTAATGAAAAACTGTTTTTT. Amino acids: CAGRWGLNEKLFF.

The rearrangement uses TRBV11-3 and TRBJ2-2; 7 bases are shared with TRBD2. CDR1 is SGHNT and CDR2 is YENEEA in the germline V gene. The CDR3 spans 15 residues. Trimming cost V 3 bases and J 4 bases; bases outside gene matches: 5. The CDR3 DNA sequence: TGTGCCAGCAGCTTGATGGGGGAGGGCACCGGGGAGCTGTTTTTT. This sequence encodes CASSLMGEGTGELFF.

The chain joins TRBV29-1 to TRBJ2-5; 16 bases are shared with TRBD2. The CDR3 is 19 residues long. With V trimmed by 3 bases and J by 2 bases, 12 bases remained unmatched. Germline values: CDR1 SQVTM, CDR2 ANQGSEA. The CDR3, as DNA: TGCAGCGTTGACTCCGGGACTAGCGGGGGGGCCGGGTCGCAAGAGACCCAGTACTTC. Protein sequence: CSVDSGTSGGAGSQETQYF.

The V and J genes are TRBV4-3 and TRBJ2-7, with 7 bases matching TRBD1. J was trimmed by 1 base and V by 1 base; bases with no gene match: 4. The CDR3 spans 15 residues. Germline CDR1 reads LGHNA; CDR2 reads YSLEER. The CDR3 region is CASSQGRDSSYEQYF. Here the CDR3 DNA reads TGCGCCAGCAGCCAAGGACGGGACAGTTCCTACGAGCAGTACTTC.

V is TRBV14 and J is TRBJ1-6; D ambiguous. Per the germline V gene, CDR1 is SGHDN and CDR2 is FVKESK. Deletions cut 0 bases from V and 7 bases from J, with 7 bases between. The CDR3 is made up of 14 amino acids. The CDR3 loop reads CASSQDLQNSPLHF. The CDR3 DNA sequence: TGTGCCAGCAGCCAAGATCTACAGAATTCACCCCTCCACTTT.

The V and J genes are TRBV5-1 and TRBJ2-1, with 9 bases fitting TRBD2. Germline V gene data show CDR1 as SGHRS and CDR2 as YFSETQ. The CDR3 length is 15 residues. J gave up 4 bases and V 0 bases, and 2 bases lay outside the gene matches. The CDR3 coding sequence is TGCGCCAGCAGCTTGGCTAGCGGGGTGTACAATGAGCAGTTCTTC. This encodes CASSLASGVYNEQFF.

The chain carries TRBV21-1 and TRBJ1-1; the table assigns TRBD1, which was not confirmed against the DNA. TRBV21-1 corresponds to a pseudogene. The CDR3 totals 14 residues. CDR3 DNA: TGTGCCAGCAGCAAAGGGCAGGGTAACACTGAAGCTTTCTTT. It is translated as CASSKGQGNTEAFF.

This clone was seen a handful of times. This chain connects TRBV2 to TRBJ1-1; D uncertain. The CDR3 consists of 12 residues. From germline, CDR1 is SNHLY and CDR2 FYNNEI. Trimming stripped 4 bases from V and 1 base from J, with 4 bases between. The CDR3 bases are TGTGCCAGCAGTGCGGGGAACACTGAAGCTTTCTTT. Protein: CASSAGNTEAFF.

The chain has TRBV7-9 and TRBJ1-4; TRBD1 agrees at 7 bases. This CDR3 spans 14 amino acids. The trim removed 4 bases at V and 6 bases at J, leaving 5 bases unmatched. The V gene's germline CDR1 is SEHNR and CDR2 FQNEAQ (reference sequence). CDR3 in DNA: TGTGCCAGCAGCTCTCGGACAGGCCATGAAAAACTGTTTTTT. This sequence encodes CASSSRTGHEKLFF.

In its sample, this clone was seen a few times. The chain has TRBV9 and TRBJ2-7; D call uncertain. Trimming removed 1 base at V and 7 bases at J, with 3 bases between. The CDR3 has 10 residues. Germline V gene data show CDR1 as SGDLS and CDR2 as YYNGEE. The CDR3 coding sequence is TGTGCCAGCAGCGTACCAGAGCAGTACTTC. It translates to CASSVPEQYF.

The J gene is TRBJ2-1, the V gene TRBV29-1; D perhaps matches TRBD2 (6 bases). From germline, CDR1 is SQVTM and CDR2 ANQGSEA. The CDR3 consists of 12 residues. Trimming took 6 bases from V and 15 from J, leaving 21 bases between them. The CDR3 DNA is TGCAGCGTGGTCGGGCAAGTGGACGGGAGGTTCTTC. Residues: CSVVGQVDGRFF.

CDR3 in amino acids: CASSQGFRSDEQYF. CDR3 DNA sequence: TGCGCCAGCAGCCAAGGGTTTAGGAGTGACGAGCAGTACTTC. The genes are TRBV4-1 and TRBJ2-7; D remains ambiguous. Germline CDR1 and CDR2: MGHRA and YSYEKL. The V end lost 1 base, the J end lost 5 bases, and 12 bases lay between the germline ends. CDR3 length: 14 residues.

This clone was seen a handful of times. This chain uses TRBV5-1 with TRBJ1-3, with D perhaps TRBD1 (5 bases). CDR1 and CDR2 (germline): SGHRS, YFSETQ. V lost 0 bases and J lost 1, with 11 bases in between. This CDR3 has 16 amino acids. The CDR3, as DNA: TGCGCCAGCAGCTTGGATGGGTCAGGGTCTGGAAACACCATATATTTT. Its protein product is CASSLDGSGSGNTIYF.

The V gene is TRBV7-9, the J gene TRBJ1-2, with 11 bases matching TRBD1. This CDR3 region has 15 residues. The V gene's germline CDR1 is SEHNR and CDR2 FQNEAQ (reference sequence). Trimming removed 1 base from V and 7 bases from J; junction bases left unmatched: 5. CDR3 sequence reads: CASSLGGTGGTGYTF. The CDR3 DNA is TGTGCCAGCAGCTTAGGAGGGACAGGGGGGACTGGCTACACCTTC.

This clone was seen once. The J gene is TRBJ1-5, the V gene TRBV19; D possibly corresponds to TRBD1 (6 bases). This CDR3 is 13 amino acids long. V lost 10 bases, J lost 4 bases, and 14 bases lay in between. The germline CDR1 and CDR2 sequences are LNHDA and SQIVND (reference sequence). As DNA, the CDR3 is TGTGCCACAGGGCAGGGGTCGAATCAGCCCCAGCATTTT. Its protein is CATGQGSNQPQHF.

The rearrangement joins TRBV19 to TRBJ2-7; possible D gene TRBD1, 7 bases. CDR1 and CDR2 (germline): LNHDA, SQIVND (reference sequence). The CDR3 sequence is 15 residues long. V was shortened by 7 bases and J by 3 bases, with 19 bases between the two germline ends. The CDR3 loop is CASIFAGQPFYEQYF. CDR3 DNA sequence: TGTGCCAGTATTTTCGCGGGACAGCCCTTCTACGAGCAGTACTTC.

The J gene is TRBJ2-5, the V gene TRBV11-2; perhaps TRBD1 as D (6 bases). CDR3 length: 18 amino acids. Trimming stripped 0 bases from V and 0 bases from J, with 17 bases between. The V gene's germline CDR1 is SGHAT and CDR2 FQNNGV. The CDR3 sequence: CASSLDYGAGTYQETQYF. In DNA form, the CDR3 reads TGTGCCAGCAGCTTAGATTATGGTGCCGGGACATACCAAGAGACCCAGTACTTC. The full variable domain, completed using reference TRBV11-2 and TRBJ2-5, is EAGVAQSPRYKIIEKRQSVAFWCNPISGHATLYWYQQILGQGPKLLIQFQNNGVVDDSQLPKDRFSAERLKGVDSTLKIQPAKLEDSAVYLCASSLDYGAGTYQETQYFGPGTRLLVL.

This clone has more than one count but fewer than ten. V usage is TRBV5-1 and J usage is TRBJ1-6; the D is unclear. The length of the CDR3 is 13 residues. V lost 0 bases, J lost 8 bases, and 6 bases lay in between. From germline, CDR1 is SGHRS and CDR2 YFSETQ. The CDR3 DNA is TGCGCCAGCAGCTTGGTGGTAGATTCACCCCTCCACTTT. Amino acids: CASSLVVDSPLHF.

The chain joins TRBV28 to TRBJ1-5; tentative D call: TRBD1 (5 bases). Trimming cost V 6 bases and J 2 bases, with 20 bases left between them. The germline CDR1 and CDR2 sequences are MDHEN and SYDVKM. The CDR3 has 17 amino acids. The chain's CDR3 is CASRPLTLRQRNQPQHF. CDR3 nucleotide sequence: TGTGCCAGCAGGCCGCTAACCCTCCGACAGCGCAATCAGCCCCAGCATTTT.

This chain joins TRBV15 and TRBJ2-3, with TRBD2 identical over 7 bases. Germline V gene sequence: CDR1 LNHNV, CDR2 YYDKDF (reference sequence). The length of the CDR3 is 15 residues. The V segment lost 3 bases and the J segment 2 bases; nucleotides outside the gene matches: 5. The CDR3 region is CATSSRTSPTDTQYF. CDR3 DNA: TGTGCCACCAGCAGTCGGACTAGTCCCACAGATACGCAGTATTTT. The full variable domain, its missing parts supplied by reference TRBV15 and TRBJ2-3, is DAMVIQNPRYQVTQFGKPVTLSCSQTLNHNVMYWYQQKSSQAPKLLFHYYDKDFNNEADTPDNFQSRRPNTSFCFLDIRSPGLGDTAMYLCATSSRTSPTDTQYFGPGTRLTVL.

The V call is TRBV14, the J call TRBJ2-5; possibly TRBD2 for D (6 bases). The CDR3 covers 13 residues. Trimming left V 1 base short and J 5 bases short, with 8 bases between. CDR1 is SGHDN, CDR2 FVKESK, per germline. The CDR3 nucleotides are TGTGCCAGCAGCCAAGGGGAGGTCGAGACCCAGTACTTC. Translation gives CASSQGEVETQYF.

J is TRBJ2-7 and V is TRBV2, with no clear D. The V gene's germline CDR1 is SNHLY and CDR2 FYNNEI. V was trimmed by 7 bases and J by 2 bases, leaving 18 bases between them. This CDR3 has 15 residues. CDR3 nucleotide sequence: TGTGCCAGCACCCCCCTGGCTCCATCCCCCTACGAGCAGTACTTC. Translation gives CASTPLAPSPYEQYF.